The text below deals with one T cell receptor beta chain. This clone's antigen is unknown. The read ends 3 residues shy of where the CDR3 ends; the end is completed using the germline J gene. Spanning cysteine to phenylalanine, the CDR3 consists of 15 amino acids. Of the CDR3's DNA, 36 bases were read; they are in frame from base 1. CDR1 and CDR2, looked up from the germline V gene, are SNHLY and FYNNEI. At the junction V is shortened by 5 bases and J by 5 bases; bases outside the gene matches: 7. TCR beta CDR3 regions were amplified by multiplex PCR from an average of roughly 1,200 ng genomic DNA per sample using the immunoSEQ assay. The assay corrected primer bias using a complete synthetic TCR repertoire to establish an amplification baseline. The amplicons were sequenced using the Illumina platform. Per the authors' processing: Sequences were error-corrected by clustering with frequency ratios and a modified nearest-neighbor algorithm and were then analyzed in the immunoSEQ Analyzer with IMGT gene definitions. At each rarefaction depth, TCR richness and evenness were averaged over 20 rarefaction repeats, and samples with fewer sequences than the depth were excluded. Wilcoxon rank sum tests with FDR correction were used to compare relative abundances of V, D and J genes between the groups. In the blinded duplicates, the intraclass correlation was around 96% for TCR richness and averaged 76.4% across 60 to 70 gene segments. In TCRdb, the immuneACCESS table is reduced to in-frame sequences with V and J assigned. These tables do not hold every clone; where another copy was compared, an unresolved V gene accounts for under half, and the others remain unexplained. That table is the source of V, J and clone size, and D and trimming were worked out from the DNA. The table of this sample itemizes approximately 16,000 clones. The leading ten clones occupy 5.5% to 8% of the sample.

The data stem from a study of T cells in women clearing cervical HPV infection (dated by TCRdb to 2017 to 2018). With regard to the full study: The cases were 25 women with histologically confirmed HPV16-related CIN3 or worse, and 2 of those women had invasive cancers. The exploratory proof-of-principle case-control study was nested within the Guanacaste HPV Natural History Study in Costa Rica and compared TCR repertoires across cervical HPV16 outcomes. For cases, a median interval of about 140 days, with an interquartile range of 90 to 200 days, was observed between lesion detection and blood sampling. Cases and controls were matched on age within five years and on year of sample collection. The parent cohort enrolled 9,800 or so women aged 18 or older in Guanacaste, Costa Rica, during about 1993 to 1994 and followed them for less than 8 years. Five blinded duplicates per group were added as quality controls, giving approximately 60 samples: some 50 participants and some ten replicates. Cases had a median age of almost 35 years compared with 38 for controls, and baseline characteristics showed no significant differences between the groups. Case blood was taken at the visit when the lesion was first identified, whereas control blood was taken when infection was no longer detected. HLA typing was available for only a few women, so HLA type could not be excluded as a confounder. The controls were around 25 women whose single incident HPV16 infection cleared within 12 months with no development of precancer or cancer.

Every participant had a single incident cervical HPV16 infection, and prevalent HPV16 infections were excluded. Cervical HPV DNA was detected by MY09/MY11 PCR, and genotyping was performed by dot-blot hybridization. Around 15 mL of heparinized blood were centrifuged, and the buffy coat was split into aliquots, frozen at -30 degrees C, and then kept at -80 degrees C. QIAGEN kits were used to extract genomic DNA from buffy coat specimens. On the study overall, not on this receptor specifically: Cases had lower TRBV6-7 relative abundance than controls (about 0.1% versus 0.15%; Bonferroni P = 0.0008). Because T-cell numbers per sample were unknown, differences in richness could reflect varying T-cell content rather than repertoire biology. Random forest classifiers combining richness and V gene abundances distinguished cases from controls with an estimated AUC of approximately 0.83. Across sequencing depths, CIN3+ cases showed significantly higher TCR repertoire richness than controls, but evenness did not differ between the groups. Because of the cross-sectional design, the study could not determine whether the associations came before infection or resulted from infection, and neither effector/memory subsets nor HPV-specific T cells were isolated.

The sequence is built from TRBV2 and TRBJ2-5; a stretch of 11 junction bases matches TRBD2. Material: blood buffy coat. This receptor was identified in a woman between 18 and 70 years old with a cervical HPV16 infection that either progressed to CIN3+ or cleared (not recorded which). The CDR3 here reads CASSPITSGGETQYF. The DNA read from the CDR3 is TGTGCCAGCAGTCCCATCACTAGCGGGGGTGAGACC.